Below are 9 T cell receptor beta chains sequenced from a single sample in a study of blood T cells in healthy people across ages (dated by TCRdb to the mid-2010s). Library construction relied on 5' RACE. The listed sequencing device is Illumina HiSeq 2500. A second PCR of roughly 7 to 12 cycles was run with a J-beta primer mix and a sample-barcoded 5' primer. TCRdb reworked the public reads: Q25 trimming with fastp, MiXCR clone assembly, productive beta chains retained. For every CDR3 protein sequence, its rows merge into one entry that carries the most common genes and DNA. The sample includes roughly 700,000 distinct CDR3 sequences, with 32% observed a single time. Approximately 15% of the sample lies in the top ten. Sequencing was done on a sample of blood. The source is a woman older than 75 in good health. Donor details come from another sample of the same person, matched by shared clones.

The rearrangement joins TRBV7-2 to TRBJ2-7; possible D gene TRBD2, 6 bases. CDR3 length: 15 amino acids. CDR1 SGHTA and CDR2 FQGNSA come from the germline V gene. Trimming shortened V by 6 bases and J by 2 bases, and 17 bases separated the two germline ends. CDR3 protein: CASRLLPEGAYEQYF. The CDR3 DNA sequence: TGTGCCAGCAGACTCCTCCCGGAGGGAGCCTACGAGCAGTACTTC.

The table lists this clonotype with many counts. This sequence joins TRBV20-1 and TRBJ1-5; 8 bases are shared with TRBD1. CDR1 and CDR2 (germline): DFQATT, SNEGSKA (reference sequence). V lost 1 base, J lost 6 bases, and 5 bases stayed unmatched. The CDR3 totals 14 residues. The CDR3 region is CSARVGQVGQPQHF. CDR3 bases: TGCAGTGCTAGAGTGGGACAGGTCGGTCAGCCCCAGCATTTT.

This clonotype was counted at least ten times. CDR3: CSAHGQGGIDEQYF. CDR3 nucleotides: TGCAGTGCTCACGGACAGGGAGGAATCGACGAGCAGTACTTC. V is TRBV20-1 and J is TRBJ2-7, with 8 bases fitting TRBD1. V lost 5 bases and J lost 5; bases outside the gene matches: 11. The germline gives CDR1 DFQATT, CDR2 SNEGSKA (reference sequence). This CDR3 is built from 14 residues.

This clonotype was seen repeatedly, ten times or more. The genes are TRBV3-1 and TRBJ1-2; no clear D gene. CDR3 length: 13 amino acids. V lost 0 bases, J lost 5 bases, and 7 bases lay in between. Germline V gene data show CDR1 as LGHDT and CDR2 as YNNKEL (reference sequence). The chain's CDR3 is CASSQDLRYGYTF. CDR3 nucleotide sequence: TGTGCCAGCAGCCAAGATTTGAGATATGGCTACACCTTC.

At least ten counts were recorded for this clonotype. The chain combines TRBV21-1 with TRBJ1-6. TRBV21-1 is assigned pseudogene status. The CDR3 runs to 16 residues. DNA of the CDR3: TGTGCCAGCACCCATAAAGAGGAGGACCGTCGGTCACCCCTCCACTTT. This codes for CASTHKEEDRRSPLHF.

In its sample, this clonotype was seen many times. Here the CDR3 reads CASSDLTATNTEAFF. CDR3 sequence (DNA): TGTGCCAGCAGTGACCTGACAGCTACGAACACTGAAGCTTTCTTT. The rearrangement uses TRBV27 and TRBJ1-1, with D possibly matching TRBD1 (5 bases). V was clipped by 5 bases and J by 1 base, with 14 bases between them. The CDR3 has 15 residues. In germline, CDR1 is MNHEY, CDR2 SMNVEV (reference sequence).

A remark on this clonotype: With a much larger clone just one base away, this may be a read error. V and J are TRBV30 and TRBJ1-2; D is unresolved. Trimming took 0 bases from V and 0 from J, leaving 8 bases between them. Germline CDR1 and CDR2: GTSNPN and SVGIG (reference sequence). This CDR3 has 14 amino acids. In DNA form, the CDR3 reads TGTGCCTGGAGTGTACAAGGATCTAACTATGGCTACACCTTC. Amino acids: CAWSVQGSNYGYTF.

At least ten counts were recorded for this clonotype. This chain links TRBV12-3 or TRBV12-4 with TRBJ2-5, with D possibly being TRBD1 (6 bases). Trimming pared 1 base from V and 0 bases from J, leaving 9 bases between. CDR3 size: 15 residues. CDR3: CASSLGTANQETQYF. The CDR3 nucleotides are TGTGCCAGCAGTTTAGGGACAGCTAACCAAGAGACCCAGTACTTC.

The chain uses TRBV27 and TRBJ1-6; D is unresolved. In germline, CDR1 is MNHEY, CDR2 SMNVEV (reference sequence). The CDR3 extends over 14 amino acids. Trimming took 4 bases from V and 10 from J, leaving 14 bases between them. The DNA for the CDR3 is TGTGCCAGCAGTTCCACAGTTAAAAGGTCACCCCTCCACTTT. Encoded protein: CASSSTVKRSPLHF.